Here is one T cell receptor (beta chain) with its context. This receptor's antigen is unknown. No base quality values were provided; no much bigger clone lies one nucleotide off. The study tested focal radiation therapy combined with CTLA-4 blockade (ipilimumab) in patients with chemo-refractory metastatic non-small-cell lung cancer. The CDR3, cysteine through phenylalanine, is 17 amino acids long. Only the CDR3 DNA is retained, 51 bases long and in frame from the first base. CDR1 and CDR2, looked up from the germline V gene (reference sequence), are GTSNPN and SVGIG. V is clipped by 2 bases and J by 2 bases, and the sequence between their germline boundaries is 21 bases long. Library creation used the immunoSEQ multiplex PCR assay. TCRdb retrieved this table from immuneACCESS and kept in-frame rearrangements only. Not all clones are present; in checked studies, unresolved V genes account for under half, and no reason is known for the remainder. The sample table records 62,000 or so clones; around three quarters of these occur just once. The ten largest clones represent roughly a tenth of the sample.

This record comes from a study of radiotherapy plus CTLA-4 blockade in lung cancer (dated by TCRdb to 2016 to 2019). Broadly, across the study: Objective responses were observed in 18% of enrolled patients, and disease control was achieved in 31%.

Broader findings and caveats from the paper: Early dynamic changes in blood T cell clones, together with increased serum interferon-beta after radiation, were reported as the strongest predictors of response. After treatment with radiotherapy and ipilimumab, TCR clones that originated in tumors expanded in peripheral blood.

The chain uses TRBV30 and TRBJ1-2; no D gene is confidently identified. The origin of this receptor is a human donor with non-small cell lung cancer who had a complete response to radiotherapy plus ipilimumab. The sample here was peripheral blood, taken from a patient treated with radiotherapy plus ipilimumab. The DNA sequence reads TGTGCCTGGAGTCGGGAAGCGAACCTCGCCCCAAACTATGGCTACACCTTC. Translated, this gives CAWSREANLAPNYGYTF.